Here is one TCR beta chain with its context. Its antigen is undetermined. Primers used in a second PCR of roughly 6 to 11 cycles were a sample-barcoded 5' primer and a J-beta primer mix. TCRdb independently ran MiXCR on the 5' RACE reads; one entry per CDR3 protein. This sample has roughly 1.5 million distinct CDR3 sequences, with under 55% found just once. The data are from a study of blood T cells in healthy people across ages. Study findings and constraints: Long-lived and aged donors differed, with more naive CD4+ cells and higher diversity in the long-lived.

CDR1 KGHSH and CDR2 LQKENI come from the germline V gene. The CDR3 totals 13 residues. Peripheral blood samples of approximately 10 milliliters were drawn from each donor. Sequencing was performed on blood. This clonotype was obtained from a woman under 30 in good health. V gene TRBV18 combines with J gene TRBJ2-4, with a possible D match to TRBD1 (5 bases). With the DNA end fitting TRBJ2-7 better, the J assignment may be wrong. Here the CDR3 reads CASMGLSSYEQYF. The CDR3 DNA follows: TGTGCCAGCATGGGGCTAAGCTCCTACGAGCAGTACTTC.